This TCR beta chain comes out of a study of OX40 agonist ivuxolimab in advanced cancers. Whole-study context: Clinicians treated patients with ivuxolimab, an agonistic anti-OX40 (CD134) antibody.

Clones were sequenced by immunoSEQ multiplex PCR, and TCRdb holds only the in-frame ones, with some missing. The sample holds 65,000 to 80,000 clones, about 89% seen once. Germline CDR1 and CDR2: MRHNA and SNTAGT. The CDR3 length is 14 residues. The germline V and J ends were trimmed by 2 bases and 3 bases, with 7 bases remaining between them. This specimen was CD4+ or CD8+ T cells sorted from blood, taken in a trial of the OX40 agonist ivuxolimab. The sequence was collected from an adult with an advanced solid tumor such as melanoma, head and neck, liver or kidney cancer. The V gene is TRBV6-4, the J gene TRBJ2-2; maybe TRBD2 (5 bases). The CDR3 coding sequence is TGTGCCAGCAGTGACGGGCGGGACACCGGGGAGCTGTTTTTT. It codes for CASSDGRDTGELFF.